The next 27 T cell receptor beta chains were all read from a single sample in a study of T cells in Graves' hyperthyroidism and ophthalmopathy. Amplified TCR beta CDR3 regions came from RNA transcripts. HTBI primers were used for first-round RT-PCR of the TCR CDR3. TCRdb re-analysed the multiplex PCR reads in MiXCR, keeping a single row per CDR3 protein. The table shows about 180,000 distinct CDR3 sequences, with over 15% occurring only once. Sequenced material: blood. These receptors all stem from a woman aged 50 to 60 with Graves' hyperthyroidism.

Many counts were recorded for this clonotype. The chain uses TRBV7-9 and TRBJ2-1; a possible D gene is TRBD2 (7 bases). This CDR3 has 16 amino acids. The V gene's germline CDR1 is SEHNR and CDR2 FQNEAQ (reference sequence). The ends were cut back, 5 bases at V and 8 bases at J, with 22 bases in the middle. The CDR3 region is CASSPPRAGARDEQFF. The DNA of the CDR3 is TGTGCCAGCAGCCCGCCCCGGGCGGGGGCTAGGGATGAGCAGTTCTTC.

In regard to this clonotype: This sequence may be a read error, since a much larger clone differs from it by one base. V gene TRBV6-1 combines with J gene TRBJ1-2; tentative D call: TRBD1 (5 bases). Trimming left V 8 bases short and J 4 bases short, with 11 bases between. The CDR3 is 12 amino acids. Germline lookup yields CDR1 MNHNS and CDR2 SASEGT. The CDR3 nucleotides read TGTGCCAGCCTACACCAGGGCTATGGCTACACCTTC. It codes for CASLHQGYGYTF.

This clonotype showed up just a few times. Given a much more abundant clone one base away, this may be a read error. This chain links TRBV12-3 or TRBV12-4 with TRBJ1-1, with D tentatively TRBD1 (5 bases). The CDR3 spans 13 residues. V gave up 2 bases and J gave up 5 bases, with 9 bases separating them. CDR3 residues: CASSLRGSTEAFF. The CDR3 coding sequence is TGTGCCAGCAGTTTACGGGGGAGTACTGAAGCTTTCTTT.

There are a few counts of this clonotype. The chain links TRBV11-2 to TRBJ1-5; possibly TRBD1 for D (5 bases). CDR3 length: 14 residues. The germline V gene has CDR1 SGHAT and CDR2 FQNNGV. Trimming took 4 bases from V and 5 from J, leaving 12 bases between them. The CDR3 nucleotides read TGTGCCAGCAGCTCCCTCAGGGAGGATCAGCCCCAGCATTTT. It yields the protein CASSSLREDQPQHF.

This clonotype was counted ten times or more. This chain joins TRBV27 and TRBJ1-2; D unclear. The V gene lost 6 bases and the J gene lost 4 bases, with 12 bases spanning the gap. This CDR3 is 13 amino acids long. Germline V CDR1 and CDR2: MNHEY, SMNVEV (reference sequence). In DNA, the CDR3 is TGTGCCAGCAGCCATGACATGGGCTATGGCTACACCTTC. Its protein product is CASSHDMGYGYTF.

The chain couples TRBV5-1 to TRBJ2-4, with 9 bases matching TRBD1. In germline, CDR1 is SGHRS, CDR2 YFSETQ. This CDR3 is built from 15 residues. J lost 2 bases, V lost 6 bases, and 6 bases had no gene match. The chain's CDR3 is CASTGQGTTKNIQYF. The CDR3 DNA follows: TGCGCCAGCACGGGACAGGGTACCACCAAAAACATTCAGTACTTC.

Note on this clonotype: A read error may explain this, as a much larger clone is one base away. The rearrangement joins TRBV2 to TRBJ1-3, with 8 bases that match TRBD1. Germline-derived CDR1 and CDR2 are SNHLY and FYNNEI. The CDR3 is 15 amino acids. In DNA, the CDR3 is TGTGCCAGCAGCGTGACAGGGGTCGGTGGAGACACCATATATTTT. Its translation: CASSVTGVGGDTIYF.

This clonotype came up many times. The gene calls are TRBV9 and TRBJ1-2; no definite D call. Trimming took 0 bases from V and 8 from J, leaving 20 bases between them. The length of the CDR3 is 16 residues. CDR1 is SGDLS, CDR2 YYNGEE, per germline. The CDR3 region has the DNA TGTGCCAGCAGCGTAGAGAGTTTGCCCCTCGGAGGGGGCTACACCTTC. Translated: CASSVESLPLGGGYTF.

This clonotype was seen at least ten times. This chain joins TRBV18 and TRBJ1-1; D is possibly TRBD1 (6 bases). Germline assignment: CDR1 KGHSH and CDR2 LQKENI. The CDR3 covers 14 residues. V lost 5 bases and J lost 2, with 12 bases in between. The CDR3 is CASSVGHHNTEAFF. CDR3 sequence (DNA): TGTGCCAGCTCAGTGGGACATCACAACACTGAAGCTTTCTTT.

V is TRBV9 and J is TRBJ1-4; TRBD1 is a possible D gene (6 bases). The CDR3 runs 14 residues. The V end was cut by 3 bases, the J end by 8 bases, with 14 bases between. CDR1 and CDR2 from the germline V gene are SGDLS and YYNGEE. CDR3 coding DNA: TGTGCCAGCAGCGCAGGGGATGCCCCAGAAAAACTGTTTTTT. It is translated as CASSAGDAPEKLFF.

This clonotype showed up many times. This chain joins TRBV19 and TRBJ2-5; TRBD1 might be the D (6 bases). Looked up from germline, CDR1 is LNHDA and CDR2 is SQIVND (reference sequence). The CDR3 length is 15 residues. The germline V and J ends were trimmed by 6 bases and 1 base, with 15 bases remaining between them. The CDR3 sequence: CASRKTDSSQETQYF. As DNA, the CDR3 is TGTGCCAGTAGAAAAACGGACAGCAGCCAAGAGACCCAGTACTTC.

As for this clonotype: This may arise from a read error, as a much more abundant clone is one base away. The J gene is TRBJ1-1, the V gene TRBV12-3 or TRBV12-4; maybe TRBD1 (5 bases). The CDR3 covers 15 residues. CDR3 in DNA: TGTGCCAGCGGTTTAACAGGCAGCCCGGGCACTGAAGCTTTCTTT. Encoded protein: CASGLTGSPGTEAFF.

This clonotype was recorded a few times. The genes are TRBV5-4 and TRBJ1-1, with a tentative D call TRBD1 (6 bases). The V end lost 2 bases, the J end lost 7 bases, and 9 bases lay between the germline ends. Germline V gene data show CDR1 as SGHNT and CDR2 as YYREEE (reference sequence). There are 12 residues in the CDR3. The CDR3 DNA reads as TGTGCCAGCAGCTTCAGGGGAGGTGAAGCTTTCTTT. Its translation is CASSFRGGEAFF.

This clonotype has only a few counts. DNA of the CDR3: TGTGCCAGCTCACTCAGTCGGGTGGCAATCACCGGGGAGCTGTTTTTT. This encodes CASSLSRVAITGELFF. The chain uses TRBV18 and TRBJ2-2, with unresolved D. This CDR3 spans 16 amino acids. Germline assignment: CDR1 KGHSH and CDR2 LQKENI. Between the trimmed V and J ends, which lost 4 bases and 4 bases, there was a span of 16 bases.

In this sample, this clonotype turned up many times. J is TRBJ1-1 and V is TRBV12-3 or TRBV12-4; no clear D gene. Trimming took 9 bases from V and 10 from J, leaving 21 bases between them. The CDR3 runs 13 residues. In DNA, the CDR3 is TGTGCCAGTTTATCCCCCGTACAACCCTCAGCTTTCTTT. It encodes CASLSPVQPSAFF.

The CDR3 spells CASRPTGSSYNEQFF. DNA of the CDR3: TGTGCCAGCAGACCAACAGGGAGCTCCTACAATGAGCAGTTCTTC. The chain couples TRBV7-2 to TRBJ2-1; TRBD1 might be the D (6 bases). V was cut by 6 bases and J by 0 bases, with 12 bases left in between. CDR3 length: 15 amino acids. Per the germline V gene, CDR1 is SGHTA and CDR2 is FQGNSA.

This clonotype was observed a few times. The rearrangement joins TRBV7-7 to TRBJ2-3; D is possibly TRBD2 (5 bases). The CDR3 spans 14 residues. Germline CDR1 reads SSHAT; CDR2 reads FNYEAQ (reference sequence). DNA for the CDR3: TGTGCTGTCAGTATTGGGCAGCGAGGGGATACGCAGTATTTT. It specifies CAVSIGQRGDTQYF.

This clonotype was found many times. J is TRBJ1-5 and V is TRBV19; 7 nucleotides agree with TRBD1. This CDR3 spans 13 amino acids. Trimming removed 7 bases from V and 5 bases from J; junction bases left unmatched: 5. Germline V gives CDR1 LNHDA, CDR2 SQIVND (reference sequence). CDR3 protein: CASNTQGYQPQHF. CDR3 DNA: TGTGCCAGTAACACACAGGGGTATCAGCCCCAGCATTTT.

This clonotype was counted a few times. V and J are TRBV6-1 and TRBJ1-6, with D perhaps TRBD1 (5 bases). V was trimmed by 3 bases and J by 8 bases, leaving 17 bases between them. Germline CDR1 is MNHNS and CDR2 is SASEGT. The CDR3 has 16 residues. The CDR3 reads CASSEGTARRHSPLHF. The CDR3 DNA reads TGTGCCAGCAGTGAGGGGACCGCAAGGAGGCATTCACCCCTCCACTTT.

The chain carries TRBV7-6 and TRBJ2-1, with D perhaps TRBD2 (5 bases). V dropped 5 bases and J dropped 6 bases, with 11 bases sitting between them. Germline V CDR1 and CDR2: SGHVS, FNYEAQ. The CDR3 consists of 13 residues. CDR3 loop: CASSTSRGNEQFF. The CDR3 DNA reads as TGTGCCAGCAGCACCAGCCGGGGCAATGAGCAGTTCTTC.

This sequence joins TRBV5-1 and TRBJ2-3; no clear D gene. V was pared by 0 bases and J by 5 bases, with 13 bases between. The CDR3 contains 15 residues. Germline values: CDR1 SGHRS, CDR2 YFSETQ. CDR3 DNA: TGCGCCAGCAGCTTGGTGGCCCTTACCGGAGATACGCAGTATTTT. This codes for CASSLVALTGDTQYF.

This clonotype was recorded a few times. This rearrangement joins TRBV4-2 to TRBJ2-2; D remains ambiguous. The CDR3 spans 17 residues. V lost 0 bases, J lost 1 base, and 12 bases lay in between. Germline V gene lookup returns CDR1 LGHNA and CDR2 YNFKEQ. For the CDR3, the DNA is TGTGCCAGCAGCCAAGAATCGGTGAAGGGGAACACCGGGGAGCTGTTTTTT. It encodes CASSQESVKGNTGELFF.

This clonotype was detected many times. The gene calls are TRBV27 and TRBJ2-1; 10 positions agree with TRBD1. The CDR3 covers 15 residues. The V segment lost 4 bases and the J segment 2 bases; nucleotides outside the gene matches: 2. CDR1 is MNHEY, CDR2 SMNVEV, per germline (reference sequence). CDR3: CASSYGQGAYNEQFF. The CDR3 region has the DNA TGTGCCAGCAGTTACGGACAGGGGGCCTACAATGAGCAGTTCTTC.

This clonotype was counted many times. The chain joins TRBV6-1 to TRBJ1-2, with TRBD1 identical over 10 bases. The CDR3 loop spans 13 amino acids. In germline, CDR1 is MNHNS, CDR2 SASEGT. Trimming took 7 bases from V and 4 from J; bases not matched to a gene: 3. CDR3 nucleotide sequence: TGTGCCAGCACCAGGACAGGGGGCTATGGCTACACCTTC. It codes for CASTRTGGYGYTF.

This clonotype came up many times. The CDR3 DNA sequence: TGCGCCAGCAGCTTGCAGGGCGGGCGGTACGAGCAGTACTTC. It encodes CASSLQGGRYEQYF. The chain joins TRBV5-1 to TRBJ2-7; the D gene could be TRBD1 or TRBD2 (5 bases each). Per germline, CDR1 SGHRS and CDR2 YFSETQ. Trimming shortened V by 1 base and J by 4 bases, and 12 bases separated the two germline ends. CDR3 size: 14 residues.

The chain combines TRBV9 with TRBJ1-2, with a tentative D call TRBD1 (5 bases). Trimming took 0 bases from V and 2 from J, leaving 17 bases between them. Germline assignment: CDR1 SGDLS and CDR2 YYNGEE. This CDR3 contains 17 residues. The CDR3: CASSVGAGVGPNYGYTF. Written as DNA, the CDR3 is TGTGCCAGCAGCGTAGGGGCCGGGGTGGGGCCCAACTATGGCTACACCTTC.

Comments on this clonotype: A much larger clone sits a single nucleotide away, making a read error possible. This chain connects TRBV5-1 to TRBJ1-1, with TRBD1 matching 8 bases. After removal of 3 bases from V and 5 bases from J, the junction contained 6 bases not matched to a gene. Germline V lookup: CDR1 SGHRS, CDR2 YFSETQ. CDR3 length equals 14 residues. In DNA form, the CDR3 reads TGCGCCAGCAGCTCGGCAAGGACAGGGACTGAAGCTTTCTTT. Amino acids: CASSSARTGTEAFF.